The sequence of this TCR beta chain was determined in a study of T cell repertoires in cytomegalovirus infection. This clonotype was counted many times. TCRdb re-called the reads with MiXCR, one entry per CDR3 protein. The table has about 130,000 distinct CDR3 sequences, more than 7% seen once. The CDR3 covers 14 residues. CDR1 is ENHRY and CDR2 is SYGVKD in the germline V gene. V dropped 10 bases and J dropped 5 bases, with 20 bases sitting between them. Sequencing input: PBMCs. This TCR was recovered from a human donor in good health (CMV status not recorded). Some clones in this sample may be carry-over from other donors' samples. The chain joins TRBV10-3 to TRBJ2-5; TRBD2 is a possible D gene (6 bases). CDR3 DNA: TGTGCCACGGCACGGCGGACGGCGGGGGAGACCCAGTACTTC. Amino acids: CATARRTAGETQYF.